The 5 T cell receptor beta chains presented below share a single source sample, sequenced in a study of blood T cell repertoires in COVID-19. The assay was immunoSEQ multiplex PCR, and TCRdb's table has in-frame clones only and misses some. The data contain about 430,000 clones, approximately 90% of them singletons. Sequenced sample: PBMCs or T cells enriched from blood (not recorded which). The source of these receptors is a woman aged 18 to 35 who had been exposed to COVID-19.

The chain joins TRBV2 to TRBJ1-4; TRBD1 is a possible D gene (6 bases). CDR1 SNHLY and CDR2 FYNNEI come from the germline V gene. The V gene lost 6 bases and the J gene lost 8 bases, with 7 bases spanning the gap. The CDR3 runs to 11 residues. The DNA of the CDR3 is TGTGCCAGCAGAGGACAGGAAAAACTGTTTTTT. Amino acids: CASRGQEKLFF.

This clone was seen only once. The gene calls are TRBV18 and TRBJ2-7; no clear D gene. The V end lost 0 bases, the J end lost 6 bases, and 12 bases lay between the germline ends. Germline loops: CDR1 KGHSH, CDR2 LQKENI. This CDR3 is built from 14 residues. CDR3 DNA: TGTGCCAGCTCACCACCGGTGGGTCGGAGCGAGCAGTACTTC. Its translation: CASSPPVGRSEQYF.

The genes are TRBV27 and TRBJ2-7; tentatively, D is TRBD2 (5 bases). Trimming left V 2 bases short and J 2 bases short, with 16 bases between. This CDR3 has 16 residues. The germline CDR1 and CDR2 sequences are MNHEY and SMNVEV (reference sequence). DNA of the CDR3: TGTGCCAGCAGTTTAAAGCCGGACCTCGGGGCCTACGAGCAGTACTTC. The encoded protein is CASSLKPDLGAYEQYF.

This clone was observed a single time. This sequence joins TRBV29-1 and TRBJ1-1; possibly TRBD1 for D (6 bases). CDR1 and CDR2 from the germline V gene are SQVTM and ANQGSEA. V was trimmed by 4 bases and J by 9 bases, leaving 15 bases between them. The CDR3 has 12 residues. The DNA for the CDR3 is TGCAGCGTTGCGGGGGGCCCCCGGCAAGCTTTCTTT. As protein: CSVAGGPRQAFF.

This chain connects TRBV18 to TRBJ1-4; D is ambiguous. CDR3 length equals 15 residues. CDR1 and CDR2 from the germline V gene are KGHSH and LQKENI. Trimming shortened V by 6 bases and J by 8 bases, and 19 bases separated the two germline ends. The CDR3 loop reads CASSYRGNQQEKLFF. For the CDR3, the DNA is TGTGCCAGCTCGTACAGAGGGAACCAACAAGAAAAACTGTTTTTT.